What follows is one T cell receptor beta chain and its context. This clonotype turned up a few times. Its antigen target is currently unknown. No much larger clonotype is one base removed from it; base qualities were not supplied. To prepare the library, RT-PCR was applied. Sequencing used an Illumina HiSeq 2500. In-frame beta chains were kept once TCRdb had trimmed the public reads at Q25 with fastp and called clones with MiXCR. CDR3 protein duplicates are merged, each entry listing the most common genes and DNA. This sample holds approximately 530,000 distinct CDR3 sequences; approximately 12% were observed only once. The ten largest account for about 12% of the sample. This record belongs to a study of response to subunit inactivated influenza vaccine (dated by TCRdb to 2016 to 2018). With regard to the full study: Deep quantitative profiling of the T cell receptor repertoire was used in the study to follow responses to a trivalent subunit inactivated influenza vaccine.

The intended sense of this specimen's time point label: 45 days after influenza vaccine administration. The study at large found these results: According to the authors, only a limited number of new T cells may be recruited by each seasonal influenza vaccination.

V is cut by 1 base and J by 1 base, and the space between the germline ends is 5 bases. The CDR3 runs 14 residues from the cysteine to the phenylalanine. Kept here is only the CDR3 DNA, which spans 42 bases and is read in frame from base 1. The germline V gene provides CDR1 LGHNT and CDR2 FRNRAP. This specimen consisted of PBMCs from blood, obtained roughly 46 days after vaccination. The TCR was taken from a man aged 50-59 years who received an inactivated influenza vaccine. Donor details come from another sample of the same person, matched by shared clones. The V gene is TRBV12-5 and the J gene is TRBJ2-1, with the D segment identity uncertain. The bases read TGTGCTAGTGGTTTGGGGGGATCCTACAATGAGCAGTTCTTC. This encodes CASGLGGSYNEQFF.